The 28 T cell receptor beta chains listed next were all sequenced from one sample in a study of shared clonotypes between healthy human individuals. Terminally differentiated effector memory CD45RA+ cells were excluded by CCR7 positive selection of CD45RO-negative cells. Only in-frame clones appear in the TCRdb table, and some are missing; sequencing was by immunoSEQ multiplex PCR. The sample yields roughly 2 million clones, roughly 95% seen once. Sequenced input: naive CD8+ T cells sorted from blood. These receptors were collected from a man younger than 35 in good health.

V and J are TRBV5-1 and TRBJ1-5; D unresolved. V was shortened by 2 bases and J by 6 bases, with 3 bases between the two germline ends. In germline, CDR1 is SGHRS, CDR2 YFSETQ. CDR3 length: 11 amino acids. The CDR3 nucleotides read TGCGCCAGCAGCTTTACTCAGCCCCAGCATTTT. This gives the protein CASSFTQPQHF.

This chain uses TRBV9 with TRBJ2-2; TRBD2 matches at 13 bases. Germline loops: CDR1 SGDLS, CDR2 YYNGEE. The CDR3 length is 18 residues. The V segment lost 4 bases and the J segment 4 bases; nucleotides outside the gene matches: 10. CDR3 loop: CASSTTKGLAGTTGELFF. For the CDR3, the DNA is TGTGCCAGCAGCACCACTAAGGGACTAGCGGGGACCACCGGGGAGCTGTTTTTT.

The J gene is TRBJ1-2, the V gene TRBV9, with D perhaps matching TRBD1 (6 bases). The CDR3 consists of 14 residues. Looked up from germline, CDR1 is SGDLS and CDR2 is YYNGEE. Trimming took 3 bases from V and 0 from J, leaving 9 bases between them. The CDR3: CASSEGHSNYGYTF. The CDR3 DNA reads as TGTGCCAGCAGCGAGGGACATTCTAACTATGGCTACACCTTC. The complete variable domain, with remaining parts taken from reference TRBV9 and TRBJ1-2, reads DSGVTQTPKHLITATGQRVTLRCSPRSGDLSVYWYQQSLDQGLQFLIQYYNGEERAKGNILERFSAQQFPDLHSELNLSSLELGDSALYFCASSEGHSNYGYTFGSGTRLTVV.

The rearrangement joins TRBV16 to TRBJ2-7, with 9 bases fitting TRBD2. CDR1 and CDR2 from the germline V gene are KGHSY and FQNENV. This CDR3 contains 17 residues. With 4 bases clipped from V and 4 bases from J, the junction kept 14 bases outside the gene matches. Here the CDR3 DNA reads TGTGCCAGCAGCCCGGAGGGAGCGGGGGGCCAACTATACGAGCAGTACTTC. Amino acids: CASSPEGAGGQLYEQYF. The entire variable domain, with the rest obtained from reference TRBV16 and TRBJ2-7, is as follows: GEEVAQTPKHLVRGEGQKAKLYCAPIKGHSYVFWYQQVLKNEFKFLISFQNENVFDETGMPKERFSAKCLPNSPCSLEIQATKLEDSAVYFCASSPEGAGGQLYEQYFGPGTRLTVT.

J is TRBJ2-2 and V is TRBV6-1, with D maybe TRBD2 (5 bases). The germline V gene has CDR1 MNHNS and CDR2 SASEGT. Trimming took 1 base from V and 5 from J, leaving 8 bases between them. CDR3 size: 14 residues. The CDR3 nucleotides read TGTGCCAGCAGTGAAGGTCCGGGAACCGGGGAGCTGTTTTTT. Residues: CASSEGPGTGELFF.

The chain recombines TRBV15 with TRBJ1-5; TRBD1 might be the D (6 bases). From germline, CDR1 is LNHNV and CDR2 YYDKDF (reference sequence). Trimming took off 5 bases at V and 5 bases at J, with 10 bases between the two ends. The CDR3 contains 13 residues. As DNA, the CDR3 is TGTGCCACCAGCGGGGGACACCATCAGCCCCAGCATTTT. Translated, it gives CATSGGHHQPQHF.

This chain joins TRBV6-5 and TRBJ2-2; the match to TRBD2 covers 7 bases. Germline trimming cut 2 bases from V and 8 bases from J; bases unmatched to any gene: 11. CDR3 length: 16 residues. Germline CDR1 reads MNHEY; CDR2 reads SVGAGI. CDR3 in amino acids: CASSYDGEGKGGELFF. CDR3 bases: TGTGCCAGCAGTTACGATGGGGAGGGAAAAGGGGGGGAGCTGTTTTTT.

V gene TRBV2 combines with J gene TRBJ2-5; 10 nucleotides align to TRBD1. J gave up 5 bases and V 4 bases, and 4 bases lay outside the gene matches. Germline V gene data show CDR1 as SNHLY and CDR2 as FYNNEI. The CDR3 is made up of 14 amino acids. The CDR3 is CASSVGQGRETQYF. Here the CDR3 DNA reads TGTGCCAGCAGTGTGGGACAGGGGAGGGAGACCCAGTACTTC.

The rearrangement links TRBV2 to TRBJ1-2; D is undetermined. The CDR3 extends over 14 amino acids. Germline CDR1 SNHLY, CDR2 FYNNEI. The V end lost 2 bases, the J end lost 0 bases, and 7 bases lay between the germline ends. The CDR3 loop is CASSETRPNYGYTF. Written as DNA, the CDR3 is TGTGCCAGCAGTGAAACGAGACCTAACTATGGCTACACCTTC.

This chain connects TRBV29-1 to TRBJ2-3; 13 bases match TRBD2. The CDR3 has 17 amino acids. CDR1 is SQVTM, CDR2 ANQGSEA, per germline. The trim removed 1 base at V and 4 bases at J, leaving 8 bases unmatched. The CDR3 region is CSVEGGLAGVSPDTQYF. CDR3 in DNA: TGCAGCGTTGAAGGAGGACTAGCGGGAGTATCCCCAGATACGCAGTATTTT.

The genes are TRBV6-4 and TRBJ2-1; 7 bases match TRBD1. J gave up 2 bases and V 4 bases, and 8 bases lay outside the gene matches. The CDR3 runs to 16 residues. The germline gives CDR1 MRHNA, CDR2 SNTAGT. CDR3: CASSGDRATPYNEQFF. The CDR3 DNA is TGTGCCAGCAGTGGTGACAGGGCCACCCCCTACAATGAGCAGTTCTTC.

The CDR3 nucleotides are TGTGCCAGCAGTCTGCGTGTCAGGTCCGTCGGGGCCAACGTCCTGACTTTC. It is translated as CASSLRVRSVGANVLTF. The chain carries TRBV28 and TRBJ2-6; D gene uncertain. This CDR3 spans 17 amino acids. Germline CDR1 is MDHEN and CDR2 is SYDVKM. Trimming removed 5 bases from V and 4 bases from J, with 18 bases in between.

The gene calls are TRBV18 and TRBJ2-7, with 8 nucleotides matching TRBD1. This CDR3 region has 13 residues. In germline, CDR1 is KGHSH, CDR2 LQKENI. Trimming removed 6 bases from V and 3 bases from J; junction bases left unmatched: 4. DNA of the CDR3: TGTGCCAGCTCCCACGGACAGGGCTACGAGCAGTACTTC. This translates into CASSHGQGYEQYF.

In its sample, this clone was seen once. The chain's CDR3 is CATSVRAFSSYEQYF. In nucleotides, the CDR3 is TGTGCCACCAGCGTTCGGGCCTTCAGCTCCTACGAGCAGTACTTC. The chain carries TRBV15 and TRBJ2-7; unclear D gene. Germline V CDR1 and CDR2: LNHNV, YYDKDF (reference sequence). V lost 5 bases and J lost 0, with 14 bases in between. The CDR3 is made up of 15 amino acids.

As to this clone: Additional DNA sequences in this sample encode the identical CDR3. V gene TRBV19 combines with J gene TRBJ2-7; D gene uncertain. V shed 2 bases and J shed 1 base, with 6 bases lying between them. CDR3 length equals 13 residues. Looked up from germline, CDR1 is LNHDA and CDR2 is SQIVND (reference sequence). CDR3 bases: TGTGCCAGTAGTATAACGGAATCCTACGAGCAGTACTTC. Its protein product is CASSITESYEQYF.

J is TRBJ2-3 and V is TRBV20-1; D might be TRBD2 (5 bases). CDR1 is DFQATT, CDR2 SNEGSKA, per germline (reference sequence). This CDR3 region has 11 residues. Deletions cut 6 bases from V and 2 bases from J, with 6 bases between. The CDR3 region has the DNA TGCAGTGCGAGGGCCACAGATACGCAGTATTTT. Residues: CSARATDTQYF.

The chain joins TRBV10-2 to TRBJ1-4; D gene unclear. Germline V gene lookup returns CDR1 WSHSY and CDR2 SAAADI. V lost 2 bases and J lost 2, with 9 bases in between. This CDR3 has 15 amino acids. The CDR3 protein is CASSEQTATNEKLFF. In nucleotides, the CDR3 is TGCGCCAGCAGTGAGCAGACCGCTACTAATGAAAAACTGTTTTTT.

This chain links TRBV28 with TRBJ2-7, with 10 bases matching TRBD1. The CDR3 sequence is 15 residues long. Germline V gene data show CDR1 as MDHEN and CDR2 as SYDVKM. V lost 2 bases to trimming and J lost 4 bases; unmatched junction nucleotides: 5. The CDR3 region has the DNA TGTGCCAGCAGTTTAATAGGGACAGGGGAGTACGAGCAGTACTTC. This gives the protein CASSLIGTGEYEQYF. The entire variable domain, with the rest obtained from reference TRBV28 and TRBJ2-7, is as follows: DVKVTQSSRYLVKRTGEKVFLECVQDMDHENMFWYRQDPGLGLRLIYFSYDVKMKEKGDIPEGYSVSREKKERFSLILESASTNQTSMYLCASSLIGTGEYEQYFGPGTRLTVT.

The gene calls are TRBV6-1 and TRBJ2-7; 8 positions agree with TRBD2. The trim removed 2 bases at V and 7 bases at J, leaving 13 bases unmatched. This CDR3 is 16 amino acids long. CDR1 and CDR2 (germline): MNHNS, SASEGT. The CDR3 loop reads CASSEYDSGEYEEQYF. CDR3 coding DNA: TGTGCCAGCAGTGAATATGATAGCGGGGAGTACGAGGAGCAGTACTTC.

This clone was counted a single time. The chain carries TRBV6-1 and TRBJ2-7; the D call may be TRBD1 or TRBD2 (5 bases each). The CDR3 has 14 amino acids. V lost 6 bases and J 3 bases, leaving 15 bases between the germline ends. Germline CDR1 reads MNHNS; CDR2 reads SASEGT. CDR3 sequence: CASSVTGRLYEQYF. The CDR3, as DNA: TGTGCCAGCAGCGTAACGGGACGTCTCTACGAGCAGTACTTC.

The J gene is TRBJ2-3, the V gene TRBV5-4; a possible D gene is TRBD1 (6 bases). The CDR3 sequence is 15 residues long. CDR1 SGHNT and CDR2 YYREEE come from the germline V gene (reference sequence). V dropped 0 bases and J dropped 2 bases, with 10 bases sitting between them. DNA for the CDR3: TGTGCCAGCAGCTTGGACAGGGCCATCACAGATACGCAGTATTTT. Translating it yields CASSLDRAITDTQYF. The variable domain in full, completed from reference TRBV5-4 and TRBJ2-3, reads ETGVTQSPTHLIKTRGQQVTLRCSSQSGHNTVSWYQQALGQGPQFIFQYYREEENGRGNFPPRFSGLQFPNYSSELNVNALELDDSALYLCASSLDRAITDTQYFGPGTRLTVL.

V usage is TRBV6-1 and J usage is TRBJ1-1; 10 nucleotides match TRBD1. Per the germline V gene, CDR1 is MNHNS and CDR2 is SASEGT. The ends lost 1 base at V and 4 bases at J; junction bases unmatched: 3. The length of the CDR3 is 15 residues. The CDR3 DNA reads TGTGCCAGCAGTGAAGAATGGACAGGGGGCACTGAAGCTTTCTTT. Translation: CASSEEWTGGTEAFF.

V is TRBV19 and J is TRBJ2-1; D gene ambiguous. Trimming stripped 3 bases from V and 1 base from J, with 10 bases between. CDR1 and CDR2 from the germline V gene are LNHDA and SQIVND (reference sequence). The length of the CDR3 is 15 residues. CDR3 region: CASSILGGSYNEQFF. In DNA, the CDR3 is TGTGCCAGTAGTATCTTAGGCGGTTCCTACAATGAGCAGTTCTTC.

The rearrangement uses TRBV6-6 and TRBJ1-6; maybe TRBD1 (5 bases). Per the germline V gene, CDR1 is MNHNY and CDR2 is SVGAGI (reference sequence). The length of the CDR3 is 15 residues. V was clipped by 5 bases and J by 7 bases, with 15 bases between them. The CDR3 nucleotides are TGTGCCAGCAGTGACAGAGGACACCTCAATTCACCCCTCCACTTT. This translates into CASSDRGHLNSPLHF.

Concerning this clone itself: The sample contains more than one DNA sequence encoding this CDR3. This chain uses TRBV7-9 with TRBJ2-5; tentatively, D is TRBD2 (5 bases). V was cut by 6 bases and J by 0 bases, with 11 bases left in between. The CDR3 consists of 14 residues. Germline-derived CDR1 and CDR2 are SEHNR and FQNEAQ (reference sequence). DNA of the CDR3: TGTGCCAGCAGTCAAAGCGGCAACCAAGAGACCCAGTACTTC. It encodes CASSQSGNQETQYF.

V and J are TRBV5-6 and TRBJ2-7, with 10 nucleotides matching TRBD1. The CDR3 spans 15 residues. V lost 0 bases, J lost 5 bases, and 5 bases stayed unmatched. Germline CDR1 SGHDT, CDR2 YYEEEE. The CDR3 loop reads CASSLATGTGDEQYF. The DNA of the CDR3 is TGTGCCAGCAGCTTGGCCACGGGGACAGGGGACGAGCAGTACTTC.

The chain employs TRBV14 and TRBJ2-1; a weak D match, TRBD2 (7 bases). Germline V gives CDR1 SGHDN, CDR2 FVKESK. Trimming pared 4 bases from V and 0 bases from J, leaving 13 bases between. The CDR3 extends over 16 amino acids. The CDR3 region is CASSLLGGASYNEQFF. The CDR3 DNA follows: TGTGCCAGCAGCCTTTTAGGGGGGGCCTCCTACAATGAGCAGTTCTTC.

The chain recombines TRBV6-5 with TRBJ2-7, with D perhaps matching TRBD1 (5 bases). Trimming removed 7 bases at V and 3 bases at J, with 19 bases between. The CDR3 contains 15 residues. Germline V lookup: CDR1 MNHEY, CDR2 SVGAGI. The CDR3 bases are TGTGCCAGCATGCCTTCTTTGGACACCATCTACGAGCAGTACTTC. It encodes CASMPSLDTIYEQYF.